This T cell receptor (beta chain) comes out of a study of Ad26.COV2.S vaccination and SARS-CoV-2 variants. Study results and caveats: After vaccination, substantial breadth of spike-specific CD8+ and CD4+ responses was reported. Measurement of non-spike TCR breadth gave similar results in vaccine and placebo recipients.

Data came from immunoSEQ multiplex PCR; TCRdb stores just in-frame clones and leaves some out. The table shows roughly 460,000 clones, with 80% to 90% occurring only once. As for this clone: Its antigen is not identified.

As for treatment: some 19 received Ad26.COV2.S at low or high dose, single or two shots; about 5 received placebo; per-sample allocation not given. Sampling was performed 63 days after the first vaccine or placebo injection. This TCR was sampled from a person between 18 and 60 years old who received the Ad26.COV2.S COVID-19 vaccine or a placebo. This specimen consisted of peripheral blood, obtained in a trial of Ad26.COV2.S vaccine versus placebo.

CDR3 loop: CASSQYRGKDGYTF. CDR3 sequence (DNA): TGCGCCAGCAGTCAATACCGGGGGAAGGATGGCTACACCTTC. The rearrangement uses TRBV23-1 and TRBJ1-2; D might be TRBD1 (5 bases). TRBV23-1 is sorted into the ORF group, with uncertain function. The V gene lost 1 base and the J gene lost 6 bases, with 12 bases spanning the gap. The CDR3 is 14 amino acids.